These T cell receptor beta chains were read from a single sample in a study of OX40 agonist ivuxolimab in advanced cancers. This table comes from immunoSEQ multiplex PCR, and its TCRdb copy is limited to in-frame clones, with some not included. The data show under 150,000 clones, 90% seen once. This specimen consisted of CD4+ or CD8+ T cells sorted from blood, obtained in a trial of the OX40 agonist ivuxolimab. Receptor source: an adult with an advanced solid tumor such as melanoma, head and neck, liver or kidney cancer. The CDR3 runs from the conserved cysteine through the conserved F or W. The order of the fields is J gene, clone size, D gene, V gene, CDR3 protein, CDR3 DNA. D genes are given only for firm matches. Where a row states a size, it is once, few, many or the class of an expanded clone; other rows omit it.

>TRBJ2-1|NA|TRBD1|TRBV6-5
CASKGQDYNEQFF
TGTGCCAGCAAAGGACAGGACTACAATGAGCAGTTCTTC
>TRBJ2-1|NA|TRBD1|TRBV28
CASSLVTGGFYNEQFF
TGTGCCAGCAGTTTAGTGACAGGGGGTTTCTACAATGAGCAGTTCTTC
>TRBJ1-1|NA|NA|TRBV6-9
CASRSQGNTEAFF
TGTGCCAGCAGGTCACAGGGGAACACTGAAGCTTTCTTT
>TRBJ2-3|NA|TRBD2|TRBV5-6
CASSPDAGTSGRQYF
TGTGCCAGCAGCCCGGACGCAGGAACTAGCGGGAGACAGTATTTT
>TRBJ2-2|NA|TRBD2|TRBV5-1
CASSLALTSGSRDTGELFF
TGCGCCAGCAGCTTGGCCCTGACTAGCGGGAGTAGAGACACCGGGGAGCTGTTTTTT
>TRBJ1-4|NA|NA|TRBV11-3
CASGARENEKLFF
TGTGCCAGCGGAGCCCGGGAGAATGAAAAACTGTTTTTT
>TRBJ1-6|NA|NA|TRBV14
CASSQGWTVNSPLHF
TGTGCCAGCAGCCAAGGATGGACAGTAAATTCACCCCTCCACTTT
>TRBJ1-3|few|NA|TRBV7-3
CASSLTGTSLGNTIYF
TGTGCCAGCAGCTTAACCGGGACCAGCTTGGGAAACACCATATATTTT
>TRBJ2-7|once|TRBD2|TRBV19
CASSPFREGVHEQYF
TGTGCCAGTAGTCCCTTTCGGGAGGGCGTTCACGAGCAGTACTTC
>TRBJ1-2|NA|NA|TRBV5-4
CASSLEARFYGYTF
TGTGCCAGCAGCTTGGAGGCGAGATTCTATGGCTACACCTTC
>TRBJ2-3|NA|NA|TRBV2
CASSSAGTGTDTQYF
TGTGCCAGCAGTTCGGCGGGAACTGGGACAGATACGCAGTATTTT
>TRBJ1-1|NA|NA|TRBV11-2
CASSLDVHTSEAFF
TGTGCCAGCAGCTTAGACGTCCATACAAGTGAAGCTTTCTTT
>TRBJ1-5|NA|TRBD1|TRBV5-4
CASSPETRDRVEPQHF
TGTGCCAGCAGCCCGGAGACGAGGGACAGGGTTGAGCCCCAGCATTTT
>TRBJ2-3|NA|TRBD2|TRBV7-8
CASSSLAGGGTDTQYF
TGTGCCAGCAGCTCTCTAGCGGGGGGGGGCACAGATACGCAGTATTTT
>TRBJ2-7|few|NA|TRBV27
CASSLGLSRVGEQYF
TGTGCCAGCAGTTTAGGACTGTCTCGGGTAGGCGAGCAGTACTTC
>TRBJ2-3|NA|NA|TRBV2
CASSRDMKDTQYF
TGTGCCAGCAGTCGGGACATGAAGGATACGCAGTATTTT
>TRBJ1-4|NA|NA|TRBV6-1
CASSGWGGNTNEKLFF
TGTGCCAGCAGTGGATGGGGGGGTAACACTAATGAAAAACTGTTTTTT
>TRBJ2-7|NA|NA|TRBV5-1
CASSRDGTYEQYF
TGCGCCAGCAGCAGGGACGGGACCTACGAGCAGTACTTC
>TRBJ1-5|NA|TRBD1|TRBV7-6
CASSQGQGGNQPQHF
TGTGCCAGCAGCCAAGGACAGGGGGGCAATCAGCCCCAGCATTTT
>TRBJ1-4|NA|NA|TRBV6-5
CASTKSGVDGNPVFF
TGTGCCAGCACCAAGAGCGGTGTCGATGGGAACCCGGTGTTTTTT
>TRBJ1-4|NA|NA|TRBV18
CASSPRSGAGEKLFF
TGTGCCAGCTCACCACGTTCAGGGGCGGGGGAAAAACTGTTTTTT
>TRBJ2-7|NA|TRBD2|TRBV11-1
CASSLAETTRGRRYEQYF
TGTGCCAGCAGCTTAGCTGAGACGACGCGCGGGAGAAGGTACGAGCAGTACTTC
>TRBJ2-7|NA|NA|TRBV27
CASSLRETYEQYF
TGTGCCAGCAGCTTAAGAGAGACCTACGAGCAGTACTTC
>TRBJ2-7|NA|NA|TRBV11-2
CASSFSEGRNYEQYF
TGTGCCAGCAGCTTCTCGGAGGGACGGAACTACGAGCAGTACTTC
>TRBJ2-3|NA|NA|TRBV28
CASSLYNTDTQYF
TGTGCCAGCAGTTTATATAACACAGATACGCAGTATTTT
>TRBJ2-2|NA|NA|TRBV7-2
CASRQQAFANTGELFF
TGTGCCAGCAGACAGCAGGCGTTCGCGAACACCGGGGAGCTGTTTTTT
>TRBJ1-5|NA|TRBD1|TRBV5-4
CASSLGGGVSNQPQHF
TGTGCCAGCAGCTTGGGAGGGGGCGTAAGCAATCAGCCCCAGCATTTT
>TRBJ2-3|once|TRBD2|TRBV2
CASSPGGGRGSDTQYF
TGTGCCAGCAGCCCAGGAGGCGGGAGAGGTTCAGATACGCAGTATTTT
>TRBJ2-7|once|NA|TRBV18
CASSPGATYEQYF
TGTGCCAGCTCACCAGGGGCTACCTACGAGCAGTACTTC
>TRBJ2-7|NA|NA|TRBV25-1
CASSDPSRTPYEQYF
TGTGCCAGCAGTGATCCATCAAGGACTCCCTACGAGCAGTACTTC
>TRBJ1-1|once|NA|TRBV6-1
CASGGPVSENTEAFF
TGTGCCAGCGGTGGACCAGTCTCGGAAAACACTGAAGCTTTCTTT
>TRBJ2-3|once|TRBD2|TRBV7-3
CASSSSGSGIDTQYF
TGTGCCAGCAGCTCGAGCGGGAGTGGTATAGATACGCAGTATTTT
>TRBJ1-1|NA|NA|TRBV2
CASSEFDPEEAFF
TGTGCCAGCAGTGAGTTCGACCCGGAGGAAGCTTTCTTT
>TRBJ2-5|NA|TRBD1|TRBV7-9
CASSFRTGGETQYF
TGTGCCAGCAGCTTCCGGACAGGGGGGGAGACCCAGTACTTC
>TRBJ2-2|NA|NA|TRBV19
CASSQLASGAGELFF
TGTGCCAGTAGCCAGTTAGCCTCAGGGGCCGGGGAGCTGTTTTTT
>TRBJ1-3|NA|NA|TRBV9
CASSDSPSSGNTIYF
TGTGCCAGCAGTGACAGCCCAAGCTCTGGAAACACCATATATTTT
>TRBJ1-1|NA|NA|TRBV7-8
CASSSAPNTEAFF
TGTGCCAGCAGCTCGGCCCCAAACACTGAAGCTTTCTTT
>TRBJ1-5|once|NA|TRBV6-6
CASSYQRSRPQHF
TGTGCCAGCAGTTACCAGCGTTCTAGGCCCCAGCATTTT
>TRBJ2-7|NA|NA|TRBV14
CASSKEDGYEQYF
TGTGCCAGCAGCAAAGAGGACGGCTACGAGCAGTACTTC
>TRBJ2-3|NA|TRBD2|TRBV7-2
CASSLTLAGAGTDTQYF
TGTGCCAGCAGCTTAACCCTAGCGGGAGCAGGCACAGATACGCAGTATTTT
>TRBJ1-6|NA|NA|TRBV10-2
CASSDHSGPNSPLHF
TGCGCCAGCAGTGACCACTCCGGGCCCAATTCACCCCTCCACTTT
>TRBJ1-1|NA|NA|TRBV18
CASSPTGGEAFF
TGTGCCAGCTCACCGACAGGAGGCGAAGCTTTCTTT
>TRBJ2-5|NA|NA|TRBV10-3
CATQGLGQETQYF
TGTGCCACGCAGGGGTTGGGCCAAGAGACCCAGTACTTC
>TRBJ2-7|NA|NA|TRBV4-2
CASSQGTISDEQYF
TGTGCCAGCAGCCAAGGAACAATATCCGACGAGCAGTACTTC
>TRBJ2-1|NA|TRBD2|TRBV19
CASSPDQPGLAGGLGEQFF
TGTGCCAGTAGTCCTGACCAACCCGGCCTAGCGGGAGGGCTGGGGGAGCAGTTCTTC
>TRBJ2-6|NA|NA|TRBV5-6
CASSLRVQSSGANVLTF
TGTGCCAGCAGCTTGAGGGTGCAAAGCTCTGGGGCCAACGTCCTGACTTTC
>TRBJ2-5|NA|NA|TRBV15
CATSRGPETQYF
TGTGCCACCAGCAGAGGGCCAGAGACCCAGTACTTC
>TRBJ1-2|NA|TRBD1|TRBV19
CASSIFRQGENYGYTF
TGTGCCAGTAGTATCTTCCGGCAGGGGGAAAACTATGGCTACACCTTC
>TRBJ1-1|NA|NA|TRBV5-4
CASSSALIQGEAFF
TGTGCCAGCAGCTCCGCCCTTATACAGGGTGAAGCTTTCTTT
>TRBJ2-5|NA|TRBD1|TRBV27
CASRPRTGPKETQYF
TGTGCCAGCAGGCCTCGGACAGGGCCAAAAGAGACCCAGTACTTC
>TRBJ1-1|NA|TRBD1|TRBV7-9
CASSSPGQGITEAFF
TGTGCCAGCAGCTCTCCCGGACAGGGTATCACTGAAGCTTTCTTT
>TRBJ1-1|NA|NA|TRBV6-5
CASSYLSYRETEAFF
TGTGCCAGCAGTTATTTATCGTACAGGGAAACTGAAGCTTTCTTT
>TRBJ2-5|NA|NA|TRBV18
CASSPAGTPQETQYF
TGTGCCAGCTCACCTGCTGGGACACCTCAAGAGACCCAGTACTTC